This entry is about one T cell receptor (beta chain). This sample stems from a study of blood T cell repertoires in COVID-19. TCRdb's table, derived via immunoSEQ multiplex PCR, lists solely in-frame clones and lacks some. The sample contains 250,000 or so clones, 85% to 90% of which appear only once. Sequences were obtained from PBMCs or T cells enriched from blood (not recorded which). This clonotype was sampled from a woman aged 50 to 65 who had recovered from COVID-19.

CDR3 protein: CASSSPRNGAPLHF. The DNA for the CDR3 is TGTGCCAGCAGCTCCCCGCGAAACGGTGCACCCCTCCACTTT. This chain connects TRBV7-9 to TRBJ1-6; D uncertain. Germline V gives CDR1 SEHNR, CDR2 FQNEAQ (reference sequence). The CDR3 is made up of 14 amino acids. V shed 4 bases and J shed 11 bases, with 15 bases lying between them.